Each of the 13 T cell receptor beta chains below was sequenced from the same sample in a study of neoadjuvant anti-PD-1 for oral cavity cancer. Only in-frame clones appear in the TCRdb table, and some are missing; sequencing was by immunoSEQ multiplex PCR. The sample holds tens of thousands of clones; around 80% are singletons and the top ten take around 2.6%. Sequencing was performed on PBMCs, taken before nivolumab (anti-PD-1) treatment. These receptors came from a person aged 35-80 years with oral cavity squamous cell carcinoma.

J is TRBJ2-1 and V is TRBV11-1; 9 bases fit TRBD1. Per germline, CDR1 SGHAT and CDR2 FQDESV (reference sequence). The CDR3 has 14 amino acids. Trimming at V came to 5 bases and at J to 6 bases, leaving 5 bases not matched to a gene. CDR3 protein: CASSRGTGFNEQFF. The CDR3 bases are TGTGCCAGCAGCCGCGGGACAGGGTTCAATGAGCAGTTCTTC.

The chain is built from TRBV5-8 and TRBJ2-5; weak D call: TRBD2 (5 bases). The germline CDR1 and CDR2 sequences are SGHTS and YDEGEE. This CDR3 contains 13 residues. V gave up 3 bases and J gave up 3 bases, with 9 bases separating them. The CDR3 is CASSSWGEETQYF. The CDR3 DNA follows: TGTGCCAGCAGCTCGTGGGGAGAAGAGACCCAGTACTTC.

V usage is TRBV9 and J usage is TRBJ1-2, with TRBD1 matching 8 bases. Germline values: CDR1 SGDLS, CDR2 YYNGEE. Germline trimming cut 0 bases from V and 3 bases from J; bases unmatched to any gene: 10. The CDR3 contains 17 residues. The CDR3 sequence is CASSVGYRTGFDYGYTF. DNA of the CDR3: TGTGCCAGCAGCGTAGGTTATAGGACAGGGTTCGACTATGGCTACACCTTC.

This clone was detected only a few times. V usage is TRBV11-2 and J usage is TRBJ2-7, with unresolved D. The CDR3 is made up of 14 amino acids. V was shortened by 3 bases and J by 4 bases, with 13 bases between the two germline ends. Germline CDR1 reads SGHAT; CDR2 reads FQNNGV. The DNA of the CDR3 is TGTGCCAGCAGCTTCTCACCGGAGAGTTACGAGCAGTACTTC. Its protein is CASSFSPESYEQYF.

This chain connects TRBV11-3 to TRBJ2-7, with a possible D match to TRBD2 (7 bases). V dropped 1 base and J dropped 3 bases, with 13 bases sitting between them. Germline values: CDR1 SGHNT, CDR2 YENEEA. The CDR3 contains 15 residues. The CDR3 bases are TGTGCCAGCAGCTTAGCGGGCGGGGGCGGCTACGAGCAGTACTTC. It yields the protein CASSLAGGGGYEQYF.

This CDR3 is CASSSWGDPTNEKLFF. In nucleotides, the CDR3 is TGTGCCAGCAGCTCCTGGGGTGACCCAACTAATGAAAAACTGTTTTTT. The chain links TRBV7-9 to TRBJ1-4; D is unclear. The germline V and J ends were trimmed by 4 bases and 0 bases, with 12 bases remaining between them. The CDR3 is 16 residues long. Germline lookup yields CDR1 SEHNR and CDR2 FQNEAQ (reference sequence).

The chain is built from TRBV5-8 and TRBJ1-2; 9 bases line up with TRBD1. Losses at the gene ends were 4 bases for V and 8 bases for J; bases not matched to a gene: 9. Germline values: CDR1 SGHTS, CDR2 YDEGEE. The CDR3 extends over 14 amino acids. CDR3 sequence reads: CASSPGTGSLGYTF. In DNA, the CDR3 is TGTGCCAGCAGCCCCGGGACAGGGTCCCTCGGCTACACCTTC.

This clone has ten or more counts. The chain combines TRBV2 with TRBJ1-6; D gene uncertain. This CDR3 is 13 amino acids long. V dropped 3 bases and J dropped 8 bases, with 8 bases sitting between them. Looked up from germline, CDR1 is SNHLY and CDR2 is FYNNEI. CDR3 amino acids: CASSDRRDSPLHF. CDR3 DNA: TGTGCCAGCAGTGATCGTCGGGATTCACCCCTCCACTTT.

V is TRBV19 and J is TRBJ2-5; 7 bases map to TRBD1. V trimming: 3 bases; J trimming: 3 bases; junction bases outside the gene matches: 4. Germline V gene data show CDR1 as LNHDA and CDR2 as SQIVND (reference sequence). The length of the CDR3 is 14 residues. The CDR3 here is CASSISQGEETQYF. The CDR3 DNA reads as TGTGCCAGTAGTATCAGTCAGGGGGAAGAGACCCAGTACTTC.

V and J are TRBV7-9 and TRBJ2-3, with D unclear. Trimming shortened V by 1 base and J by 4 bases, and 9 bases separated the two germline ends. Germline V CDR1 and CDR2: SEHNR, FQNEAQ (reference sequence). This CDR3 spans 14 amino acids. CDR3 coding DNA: TGTGCCAGCAGCTTAGACGGGTCACCAGATACGCAGTATTTT. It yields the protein CASSLDGSPDTQYF. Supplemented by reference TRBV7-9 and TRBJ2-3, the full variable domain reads DTGVSQNPRHKITKRGQNVTFRCDPISEHNRLYWYRQTLGQGPEFLTYFQNEAQLEKSRLLSDRFSAERPKGSFSTLEIQRTEQGDSAMYLCASSLDGSPDTQYFGPGTRLTVL.

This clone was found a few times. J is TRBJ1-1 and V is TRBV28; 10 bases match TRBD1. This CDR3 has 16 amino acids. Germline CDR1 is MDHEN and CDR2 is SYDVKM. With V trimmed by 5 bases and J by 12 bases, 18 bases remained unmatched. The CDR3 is CASSVPALGTGVSSFF. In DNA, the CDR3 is TGTGCCAGCAGTGTTCCGGCTCTGGGGACAGGGGTTTCATCTTTCTTT.

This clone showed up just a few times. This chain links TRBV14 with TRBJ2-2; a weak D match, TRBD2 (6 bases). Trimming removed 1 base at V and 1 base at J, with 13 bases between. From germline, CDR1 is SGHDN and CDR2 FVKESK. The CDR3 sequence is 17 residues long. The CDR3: CASSQVAGGRNTGELFF. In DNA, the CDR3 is TGTGCCAGCAGCCAAGTGGCTGGGGGGAGGAACACCGGGGAGCTGTTTTTT.

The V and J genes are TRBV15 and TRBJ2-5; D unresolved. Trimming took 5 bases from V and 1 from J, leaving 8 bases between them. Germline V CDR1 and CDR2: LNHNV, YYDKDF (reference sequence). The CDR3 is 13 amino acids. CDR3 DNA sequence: TGTGCCACCAGCCGCTATACCCAAGAGACCCAGTACTTC. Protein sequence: CATSRYTQETQYF.